The rows below give T cell receptor beta chains drawn from one sample of a study of monozygotic twins with inflammatory bowel disease. Using the 5' RACE reads, TCRdb records one entry per CDR3 protein without DNA. The table lists about 300,000 distinct CDR3 sequences. Sample: blood. The receptors come from a human donor with ulcerative colitis or Crohn's disease, or a healthy co-twin of an affected twin (not recorded which). Both conserved end residues are part of each CDR3. Each record gives: V gene, J gene, CDR3 protein.

>TRBV27|TRBJ2-2
CASSTNRANTGELFF
>TRBV5-1|TRBJ1-2
CVSSSDSYGYTF
>TRBV9|TRBJ2-3
CASSVGGGASGDRTDTQYF
>TRBV28|TRBJ1-6
CASQLPSSYNSPLHF
>TRBV18|TRBJ1-5
CASSQYGGASNQPQHF
>TRBV6-2/TRBV6-3|TRBJ2-7
CASSSTFHRTTSGRNYEQYF
>TRBV5-1|TRBJ1-4
CASSPGQTLGNEKLFF
>TRBV29-1|TRBJ1-1
CSVWTGMNTEAFF
>TRBV12-3/TRBV12-4|TRBJ1-1
CASRFRMGKPNEAFF
>TRBV20-1|TRBJ2-1
CSARDHRDEQFF
>TRBV20-1|TRBJ2-3
CSARETSGSPSLPPDTQYF
>TRBV7-8|TRBJ2-3
CASSLSFGTSTDTQYF
>TRBV7-2|TRBJ1-2
CASHIGGRVNYGYTF
>TRBV9|TRBJ2-2
CASSPIIGKVGELFF
>TRBV6-2/TRBV6-3|TRBJ1-1
CASSILQGPNTEAFF
>TRBV10-3|TRBJ2-1
CAISGSGQGAGEQFF
>TRBV6-2/TRBV6-3|TRBJ2-7
CASSLRGYYEQYF
>TRBV4-3|TRBJ2-7
CASSPQDRGQYEQYF
>TRBV15|TRBJ2-7
CATSGQPGNLAYEQYF
>TRBV7-8|TRBJ2-2
CASSLKSGELFF
>TRBV11-3|TRBJ2-7
CASSATGTATGNDEQYF
>TRBV24-1|TRBJ2-7
CATSDSGQGSYEQYF
>TRBV15|TRBJ2-3
CATSRRPGFGTDTQYF
>TRBV2|TRBJ2-7
CASSEGGAYEQYF
>TRBV9|TRBJ2-2
CASSVEGRGSGELFF
>TRBV7-2|TRBJ1-2
CASRRPGTGNYGYTF
>TRBV28|TRBJ2-2
CASSPGPGGDTGELFF
>TRBV7-2|TRBJ2-1
CASSHGANLNEQFF
>TRBV28|TRBJ2-5
CASSSYPTTRGETQYF
>TRBV7-9|TRBJ1-5
CASSPDNQPQHF
>TRBV12-3/TRBV12-4|TRBJ2-1
CASSFGDRTSRQFF
>TRBV30|TRBJ2-3
CAWTFGAATDTQYF
>TRBV18|TRBJ1-6
CASSTTGYNSPLHF
>TRBV11-2|TRBJ2-3
CASSTTEAGVGDTQYF
>TRBV5-1|TRBJ2-5
CASSGQAGEIQETQYF
>TRBV24-1|TRBJ2-1
CATSSFYNEQFF
>TRBV14|TRBJ2-5
CASSQYRGGETQYF
>TRBV6-5|TRBJ2-3
CASGTGGNTQYF
>TRBV10-3|TRBJ1-3
CAIRDGQANGNTIYF
>TRBV4-1|TRBJ1-6
CASSRPGQGDSPLHF
>TRBV4-3|TRBJ2-2
CASSQDLSHTGELFF
>TRBV6-4|TRBJ1-3
CASRRGPGQTNQYSGNTIYF
>TRBV5-1|TRBJ1-5
CASSLDGGGQPQHF
>TRBV6-1|TRBJ2-5
CASSKTGTGGKTQYF
>TRBV3-1|TRBJ1-2
CASSQPTGSNYGYTF
>TRBV6-2/TRBV6-3|TRBJ2-1
CASSWNGPPLYNEQFF
>TRBV7-8|TRBJ2-3
CASSYLTGGLDTQYF